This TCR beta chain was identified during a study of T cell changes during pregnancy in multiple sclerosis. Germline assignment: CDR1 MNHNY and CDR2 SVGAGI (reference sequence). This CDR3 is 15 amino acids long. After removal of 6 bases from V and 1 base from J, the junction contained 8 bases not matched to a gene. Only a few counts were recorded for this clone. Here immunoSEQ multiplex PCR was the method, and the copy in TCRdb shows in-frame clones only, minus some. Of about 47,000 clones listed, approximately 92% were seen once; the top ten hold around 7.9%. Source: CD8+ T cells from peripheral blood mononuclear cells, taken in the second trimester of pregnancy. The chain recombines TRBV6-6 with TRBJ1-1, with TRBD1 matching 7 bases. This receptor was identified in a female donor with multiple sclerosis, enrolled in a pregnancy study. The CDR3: CASSDRQGTNTEAFF. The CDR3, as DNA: TGTGCCAGCAGCGACCGACAGGGAACGAACACTGAAGCTTTCTTT.